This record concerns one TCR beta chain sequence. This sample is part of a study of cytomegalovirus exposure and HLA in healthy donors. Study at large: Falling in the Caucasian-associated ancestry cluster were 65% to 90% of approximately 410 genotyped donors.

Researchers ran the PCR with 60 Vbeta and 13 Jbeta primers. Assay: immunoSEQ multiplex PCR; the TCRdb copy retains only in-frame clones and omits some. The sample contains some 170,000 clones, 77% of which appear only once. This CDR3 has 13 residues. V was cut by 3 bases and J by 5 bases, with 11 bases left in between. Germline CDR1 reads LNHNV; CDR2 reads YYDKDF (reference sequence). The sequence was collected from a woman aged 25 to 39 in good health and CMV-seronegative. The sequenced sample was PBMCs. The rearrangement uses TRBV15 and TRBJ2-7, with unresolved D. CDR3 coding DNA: TGTGCCACCAGCAGCCTCGACCTAGACGAGCAGTACTTC. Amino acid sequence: CATSSLDLDEQYF.